The 26 T cell receptor beta chains presented below share a single source sample, sequenced in a study of CD8+ T cells in alopecia areata. RNA was extracted and reverse transcribed into cDNA as the sequencing template. The protocol was immunoSEQ multiplex PCR, while the TCRdb copy is restricted to in-frame clones and leaves out a portion. The sample contains 30,000 to 40,000 clones, about 80% of which appear only once. Input material: NKG2D-low CD8+ T cells sorted from blood. Receptor source: a human donor with alopecia areata.

The chain is built from TRBV30 and TRBJ2-7; no clear D gene. The CDR3 has 11 amino acids. The germline V gene has CDR1 GTSNPN and CDR2 SVGIG (reference sequence). Trimming removed 2 bases at V and 3 bases at J, with 5 bases between. The CDR3 region is CAWSTGYEQYF. The CDR3 DNA reads TGTGCCTGGAGTACCGGCTACGAGCAGTACTTC.

The CDR3 region has the DNA TGTGCCAGCAGCTTACCAGCCGGGACAGGGATGGAGACCCAGTACTTC. It translates to CASSLPAGTGMETQYF. V gene TRBV7-9 combines with J gene TRBJ2-5; 9 bases are a match to TRBD1. V was clipped by 2 bases and J by 5 bases; unmatched bases: 9. The CDR3 contains 16 residues. Looked up from germline, CDR1 is SEHNR and CDR2 is FQNEAQ (reference sequence).

This clone is judged medium-sized. The chain is built from TRBV6-4 and TRBJ2-3, with D perhaps being TRBD1 or TRBD2 (6 bases each). V was pared by 3 bases and J by 4 bases, with 11 bases between. In germline, CDR1 is MRHNA, CDR2 SNTAGT. The CDR3 is made up of 14 amino acids. The CDR3 loop is CASSEYGGADTQYF. CDR3 DNA: TGTGCCAGCAGTGAATACGGGGGCGCAGATACGCAGTATTTT.

J is TRBJ1-4 and V is TRBV4-2; 10 bases fit TRBD1. The CDR3 has 16 amino acids. From germline, CDR1 is LGHNA and CDR2 YNFKEQ. The V gene end was trimmed by 0 bases and the J gene end by 7 bases; junction bases not matched to a gene: 5. The CDR3 is CASSQEPGQGSEKLFF. The CDR3 coding sequence is TGTGCCAGCAGCCAAGAACCGGGACAGGGGTCTGAAAAACTGTTTTTT.

The V and J genes are TRBV6-5 and TRBJ2-1, with D possibly being TRBD1 (6 bases). The CDR3 spans 15 residues. The germline V and J ends were trimmed by 4 bases and 7 bases, with 17 bases remaining between them. CDR1 and CDR2 from the germline V gene are MNHEY and SVGAGI. The CDR3 spells CASSLLPGQWNEQFF. The CDR3 DNA reads as TGTGCCAGCAGTTTATTGCCAGGACAGTGGAATGAGCAGTTCTTC.

The rearrangement joins TRBV6-5 to TRBJ2-5; D is undetermined. V lost 6 bases, J lost 3 bases, and 17 bases lay in between. CDR1 and CDR2 from the germline V gene are MNHEY and SVGAGI. The CDR3 is 15 amino acids. The chain's CDR3 is CASRPLASMEETQYF. In DNA form, the CDR3 reads TGTGCCAGCAGACCTCTTGCTAGTATGGAAGAGACCCAGTACTTC.

The chain links TRBV5-1 to TRBJ2-7; TRBD1 aligns across 9 bases. Germline V CDR1 and CDR2: SGHRS, YFSETQ. CDR3 length: 16 residues. V gave up 2 bases and J gave up 2 bases; unmatched junction bases: 8. For the CDR3, the DNA is TGCGCCAGCAGCTTCGGGACAGGGATATTAGCCTACGAGCAGTACTTC. Its translation: CASSFGTGILAYEQYF. The whole variable domain, filled in from reference TRBV5-1 and TRBJ2-7, reads KAGVTQTPRYLIKTRGQQVTLSCSPISGHRSVSWYQQTPGQGLQFLFEYFSETQRNKGNFPGRFSGRQFSNSRSEMNVSTLELGDSALYLCASSFGTGILAYEQYFGPGTRLTVT.

The gene calls are TRBV27 and TRBJ2-7; 7 bases map to TRBD1. J lost 4 bases, V lost 6 bases, and 0 bases had no gene match. The CDR3 is 11 residues long. Germline CDR1 is MNHEY and CDR2 is SMNVEV (reference sequence). CDR3 region: CASRQGYEQYF. The CDR3, as DNA: TGTGCCAGCAGACAGGGGTACGAGCAGTACTTC.

V is TRBV15 and J is TRBJ2-7; TRBD1 matches 10 bases. With V trimmed by 4 bases and J by 4 bases, 7 bases remained unmatched. Germline V lookup: CDR1 LNHNV, CDR2 YYDKDF (reference sequence). This CDR3 contains 15 residues. The CDR3 nucleotides read TGTGCCACCAGCACTACCGGGACAGGGGAATACGAGCAGTACTTC. Translation gives CATSTTGTGEYEQYF.

Many counts were recorded for this clone. V gene TRBV6-4 combines with J gene TRBJ2-2; D is perhaps TRBD1 or TRBD2 (6 bases each). The CDR3 is made up of 18 amino acids. The ends were cut back, 0 bases at V and 2 bases at J, with 16 bases in the middle. Germline CDR1 MRHNA, CDR2 SNTAGT. CDR3 nucleotide sequence: TGTGCCAGCAGTGACTCGAGAGAGGGGGGAGAAAACACCGGGGAGCTGTTTTTT. It translates to CASSDSREGGENTGELFF.

The chain carries TRBV29-1 and TRBJ1-1; D perhaps matches TRBD1 (5 bases). This CDR3 region has 13 residues. With 5 bases removed from V and 0 bases from J, the gap between germline ends came to 10 bases. CDR1 and CDR2 from the germline V gene are SQVTM and ANQGSEA. The CDR3 DNA is TGCAGCGTTCGGGGCGGGGTGAACACTGAAGCTTTCTTT. Translating it yields CSVRGGVNTEAFF.

The chain links TRBV5-1 to TRBJ1-1, with a tentative D call TRBD1 (5 bases). Trimming pared 0 bases from V and 9 bases from J, leaving 9 bases between. The CDR3 is 12 residues long. Germline V gene lookup returns CDR1 SGHRS and CDR2 YFSETQ. In DNA, the CDR3 is TGCGCCAGCAGCTTGGGTACAGGAAAAGCTTTCTTT. Amino acids: CASSLGTGKAFF. Based on the CDR3 plus reference TRBV5-1 and TRBJ1-1, the full variable domain is KAGVTQTPRYLIKTRGQQVTLSCSPISGHRSVSWYQQTPGQGLQFLFEYFSETQRNKGNFPGRFSGRQFSNSRSEMNVSTLELGDSALYLCASSLGTGKAFFGQGTRLTVV.

V gene TRBV7-8 combines with J gene TRBJ2-1; 11 bases line up with TRBD2. The CDR3 is made up of 18 amino acids. J gave up 5 bases and V 3 bases, and 12 bases lay outside the gene matches. Germline V CDR1 and CDR2: SGHVS, FQNEAQ. This CDR3 is CASSFWEQTSGINNEQFF. The CDR3 DNA sequence: TGTGCCAGCAGCTTCTGGGAGCAGACTAGCGGGATAAACAATGAGCAGTTCTTC.

This clone qualifies as medium-sized. The chain recombines TRBV7-2 with TRBJ2-7, with a tentative D call TRBD2 (5 bases). Trimming pared 4 bases from V and 4 bases from J, leaving 26 bases between. Germline lookup yields CDR1 SGHTA and CDR2 FQGNSA. This CDR3 comprises 18 residues. The DNA for the CDR3 is TGTGCCAGCAGCTGGGAAAGGGTCGGCGGGTGGGCTCGGTACGAGCAGTACTTC. Protein: CASSWERVGGWARYEQYF.

V and J are TRBV7-9 and TRBJ2-7; 7 bases are shared with TRBD1. CDR3 length: 14 residues. J lost 2 bases, V lost 4 bases, and 5 bases had no gene match. From germline, CDR1 is SEHNR and CDR2 FQNEAQ (reference sequence). CDR3 sequence: CASSSRDRAYEQYF. The CDR3 bases are TGTGCCAGCAGCTCCAGGGACAGAGCCTACGAGCAGTACTTC.

This clone was seen ten or more times. CDR3 bases: TGTGCCAGCAGTGAAGGACAAGAGAACACTGAAGCTTTCTTT. Translation gives CASSEGQENTEAFF. This chain joins TRBV6-4 and TRBJ1-1, with a tentative D call TRBD1 (5 bases). The CDR3 totals 14 residues. Germline V gene data show CDR1 as MRHNA and CDR2 as SNTAGT. V was clipped by 3 bases and J by 1 base, with 9 bases between them.

This sequence joins TRBV5-1 and TRBJ1-5; D is unresolved. CDR3 length: 14 residues. V was trimmed by 4 bases and J by 2 bases, leaving 10 bases between them. CDR1 SGHRS and CDR2 YFSETQ come from the germline V gene. The CDR3 reads CASSQRTGNQPQHF. Here the CDR3 DNA reads TGCGCCAGCAGCCAAAGGACGGGCAATCAGCCCCAGCATTTT.

The CDR3 region has the DNA TGTGCCAGCTCCCCCGGGACTAGCGGGAGTTATGAGCAGTTCTTC. Residues: CASSPGTSGSYEQFF. The gene calls are TRBV27 and TRBJ2-1, with 14 bases matching TRBD2. The CDR3 is 15 amino acids. From germline, CDR1 is MNHEY and CDR2 SMNVEV (reference sequence). With V trimmed by 8 bases and J by 8 bases, 8 bases remained unmatched.

This clone came up a few times. V usage is TRBV7-2 and J usage is TRBJ2-1; possibly TRBD1 for D (6 bases). V gave up 1 base and J gave up 10 bases, with 11 bases separating them. CDR1 SGHTA and CDR2 FQGNSA come from the germline V gene. CDR3 size: 13 residues. The chain's CDR3 is CASSLEGVDEQFF. CDR3 DNA: TGTGCCAGCAGCTTAGAGGGGGTGGACGAGCAGTTCTTC. Based on the CDR3 plus reference TRBV7-2 and TRBJ2-1, the full variable domain is GAGVSQSPSNKVTEKGKDVELRCDPISGHTALYWYRQSLGQGLEFLIYFQGNSAPDKSGLPSDRFSAERTGGSVSTLTIQRTQQEDSAVYLCASSLEGVDEQFFGPGTRLTVL.

The V gene is TRBV15, the J gene TRBJ2-3; 7 nucleotides line up with TRBD2. The CDR3 runs 15 residues. The trim removed 3 bases at V and 2 bases at J, leaving 5 bases unmatched. CDR1 LNHNV and CDR2 YYDKDF come from the germline V gene (reference sequence). The CDR3 nucleotides read TGTGCCACCAGCAGGGGTCTAGCGGACACAGATACGCAGTATTTT. Amino acid sequence: CATSRGLADTDTQYF.

The V gene is TRBV29-1, the J gene TRBJ1-2, with unresolved D. V shed 0 bases and J shed 7 bases, with 12 bases lying between them. The CDR3 runs to 13 residues. From germline, CDR1 is SQVTM and CDR2 ANQGSEA. CDR3 amino acids: CSVEENGPSGYTF. For the CDR3, the DNA is TGCAGCGTTGAAGAAAACGGACCGTCTGGCTACACCTTC.

V usage is TRBV5-1 and J usage is TRBJ2-3; D ambiguous. The germline V and J ends were trimmed by 6 bases and 0 bases, with 8 bases remaining between them. Germline CDR1 is SGHRS and CDR2 is YFSETQ. The CDR3 length is 13 residues. CDR3 coding DNA: TGCGCCAGCAATCCGGACAGCACAGATACGCAGTATTTT. This sequence encodes CASNPDSTDTQYF.

Of note for this clone: One end of the junction does not line up with germline, which may come from a read error. CDR3 loop: CASSLASIGNQPQHF. The CDR3, as DNA: TGTGCCAGCAGCCTAGCCAGTATTGGCAATCAGCCCCAGCATTTT. The V gene is TRBV7-2, the J gene TRBJ1-5; D ambiguous. The germline V gene has CDR1 SGHTA and CDR2 FQGNSA. The CDR3 runs to 15 residues.

The CDR3 region is CSVEETGREQYF. For the CDR3, the DNA is TGCAGCGTTGAAGAAACCGGGAGAGAGCAGTACTTC. This chain links TRBV29-1 with TRBJ2-7; tentatively, D is TRBD2 (6 bases). The CDR3 totals 12 residues. Trimming removed 0 bases at V and 7 bases at J, with 10 bases between. Germline lookup yields CDR1 SQVTM and CDR2 ANQGSEA.

Here the CDR3 DNA reads TGTGCCAGCAGTTACGGTCAGGGCGGCTCCTACGAGCAGTACTTC. It codes for CASSYGQGGSYEQYF. This chain connects TRBV6-5 to TRBJ2-7; D might be TRBD1 (5 bases). The ends were cut back, 2 bases at V and 0 bases at J, with 11 bases in the middle. The CDR3 spans 15 residues. In germline, CDR1 is MNHEY, CDR2 SVGAGI.

The chain carries TRBV7-9 and TRBJ1-6, with D possibly being TRBD1 (6 bases). There are 16 residues in the CDR3. Trimming shortened V by 5 bases and J by 7 bases, and 18 bases separated the two germline ends. CDR1 is SEHNR, CDR2 FQNEAQ, per germline (reference sequence). The CDR3 protein is CASSTNRGALNSPLHF. CDR3 sequence (DNA): TGTGCCAGCAGCACCAATCGGGGGGCCCTGAATTCACCCCTCCACTTT.